This record covers a single TCR beta chain. The sample comes from a study of blood T cell repertoires in COVID-19. Clones were sequenced by immunoSEQ multiplex PCR, and TCRdb holds only the in-frame ones, with some missing. Among fewer than 150,000 clones listed, about nine tenths were seen once. The CDR3 totals 14 residues. Germline CDR1 SGHVS, CDR2 FQNEAQ. Trimming stripped 1 base from V and 0 bases from J, with 5 bases between. Material: peripheral blood. The chain combines TRBV7-8 with TRBJ2-3; no clear D gene. This sequence originates from a human donor in a cohort sampled during active COVID-19. CDR3 protein: CASSLVSSTDTQYF. The CDR3 DNA sequence: TGTGCCAGCAGCTTAGTCTCGAGCACAGATACGCAGTATTTT.